This T cell receptor beta chain came from a study of control samples from healthy donors and cancer patients (TCRdb year 2020). Receptor libraries were prepared by the immunoSEQ multiplex PCR assay. The table comes from immuneACCESS by way of TCRdb, which keeps in-frame sequences with V and J called. Part of the clones is missing from these tables; in studies checked, under half for an unresolved V gene and the rest for unknown reasons. The sample table contains approximately 160,000 clones; only one count was recorded for about 91% of them. About 2.1% of the sample rests with the top ten. The cysteine opens and the phenylalanine closes a CDR3 of 16 amino acids. Only the CDR3 portion is preserved as DNA: 48 bases, with reading frame beginning at the first base. V gives up 1 base and J gives up 4 bases, and the segment between their germline ends measures 17 bases. The CDR1 and CDR2 encoded by the germline V gene are SGHRS and YFSETQ.

About this clone: It lacks a known antigen. One base away there is no much larger clone; base qualities are not given.

This chain joins TRBV5-1 to TRBJ2-5; the D gene is tentatively TRBD1 or TRBD2, each matching 6 bases. The sequencing sample was made of blood. This receptor was identified in a woman aged 35 to 49 in good health. The CDR3 region: CASSLKGQGGPETQYF. The DNA reads as follows: TGCGCCAGCAGCTTGAAGGGACAAGGGGGGCCAGAGACCCAGTACTTC.